This TCR beta chain originates from a study of T cell repertoires in cytomegalovirus infection. General study findings and limits: CMV carriers with the relevant HLA were identified by cumulative public TCR beta family frequency.

This clonotype has at least ten counts. Its specificity is unknown. Deletions cut 5 bases from V and 0 bases from J, with 26 bases between. CDR1 is SGHVS and CDR2 is FQNEAQ in the germline V gene. The CDR3 has 21 amino acids. TCRdb re-analysed the reads in MiXCR, keeping a single row per CDR3 protein. The table records roughly 340,000 distinct CDR3 sequences, 25% to 30% of them present only once. J is TRBJ2-6 and V is TRBV7-8, with a tentative D call TRBD1 (5 bases). This receptor was obtained from a human donor in good health (CMV status not recorded). Some clones in this sample may be carry-over from other donors' samples. The source was cultured PBMCs, collected from culture after CMV antigen stimulation. CDR3 bases: TGTGCCAGCAGCCGTCTCCGTAGGGGCTCAATTCGTACCTCTGGGGCCAACGTCCTGACTTTC. Its protein is CASSRLRRGSIRTSGANVLTF.